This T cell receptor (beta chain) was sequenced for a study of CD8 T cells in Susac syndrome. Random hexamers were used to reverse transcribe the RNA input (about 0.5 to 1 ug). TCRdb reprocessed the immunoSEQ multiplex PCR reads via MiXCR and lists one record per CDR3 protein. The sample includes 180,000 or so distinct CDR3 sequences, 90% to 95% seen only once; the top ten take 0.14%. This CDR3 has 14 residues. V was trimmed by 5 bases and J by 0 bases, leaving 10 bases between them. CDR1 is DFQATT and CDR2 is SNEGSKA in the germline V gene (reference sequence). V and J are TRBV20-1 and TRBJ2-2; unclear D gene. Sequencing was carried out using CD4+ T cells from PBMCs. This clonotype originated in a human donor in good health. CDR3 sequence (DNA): TGCAGTGCTTCGTACGGAGCGAACACCGGGGAGCTGTTTTTT. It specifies CSASYGANTGELFF.